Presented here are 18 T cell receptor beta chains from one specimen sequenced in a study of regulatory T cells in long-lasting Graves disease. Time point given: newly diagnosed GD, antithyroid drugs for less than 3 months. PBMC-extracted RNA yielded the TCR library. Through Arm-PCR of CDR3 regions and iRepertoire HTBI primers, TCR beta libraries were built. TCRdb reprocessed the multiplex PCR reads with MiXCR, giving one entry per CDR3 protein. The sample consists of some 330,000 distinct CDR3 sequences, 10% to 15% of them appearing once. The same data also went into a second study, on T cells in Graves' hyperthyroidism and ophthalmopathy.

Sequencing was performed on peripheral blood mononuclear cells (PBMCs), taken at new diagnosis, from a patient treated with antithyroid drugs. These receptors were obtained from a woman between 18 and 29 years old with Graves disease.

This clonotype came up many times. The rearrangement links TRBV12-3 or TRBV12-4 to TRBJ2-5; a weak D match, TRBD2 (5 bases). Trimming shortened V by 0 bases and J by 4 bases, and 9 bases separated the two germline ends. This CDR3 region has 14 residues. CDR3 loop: CASSLAGVGETQYF. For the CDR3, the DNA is TGTGCCAGCAGTTTAGCGGGAGTCGGAGAGACCCAGTACTTC.

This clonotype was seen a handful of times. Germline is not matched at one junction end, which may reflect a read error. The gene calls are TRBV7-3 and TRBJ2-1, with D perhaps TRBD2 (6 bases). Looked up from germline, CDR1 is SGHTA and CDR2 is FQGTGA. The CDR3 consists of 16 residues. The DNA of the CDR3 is TGTGTCAGCAGCCGAAACCTAGCGACTAAGATCAATGAGCAGTTCTTC. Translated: CVSSRNLATKINEQFF. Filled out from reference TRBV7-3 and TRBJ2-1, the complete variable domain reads GAGVSQTPSNKVTEKGKYVELRCDPISGHTALYWYRQSLGQGPEFLIYFQGTGAADDSGLPNDRFFAVRPEGSVSTLKIQRTERGDSAVYLCVSSRNLATKINEQFFGPGTRLTVL.

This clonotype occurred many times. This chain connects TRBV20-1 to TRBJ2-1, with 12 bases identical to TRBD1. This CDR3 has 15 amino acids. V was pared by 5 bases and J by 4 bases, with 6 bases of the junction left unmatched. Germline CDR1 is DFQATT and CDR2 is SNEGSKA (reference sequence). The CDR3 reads CSAATGQGAYNEQFF. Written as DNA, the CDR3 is TGCAGTGCTGCGACGGGACAGGGGGCTTACAATGAGCAGTTCTTC.

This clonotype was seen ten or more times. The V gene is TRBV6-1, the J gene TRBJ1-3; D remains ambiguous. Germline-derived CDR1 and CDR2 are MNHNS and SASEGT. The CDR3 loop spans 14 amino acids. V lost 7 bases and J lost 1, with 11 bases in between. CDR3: CASTSRRSGNTIYF. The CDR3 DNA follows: TGTGCCAGCACCTCCCGCAGATCTGGAAACACCATATATTTT.

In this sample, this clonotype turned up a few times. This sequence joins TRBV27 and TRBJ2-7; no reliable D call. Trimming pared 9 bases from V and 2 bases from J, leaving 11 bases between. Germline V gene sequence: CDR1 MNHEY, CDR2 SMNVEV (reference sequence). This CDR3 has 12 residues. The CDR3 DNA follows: TGTGCCAGTGAGAGGCAACCCTACGAGCAGTACGTC. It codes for CASERQPYEQYV.

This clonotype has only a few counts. In DNA form, the CDR3 reads TGTGCCAGTAGTATAATGACTGAAGCTTTCTTT. Translation: CASSIMTEAFF. The chain combines TRBV19 with TRBJ1-1; D is uncertain. The CDR3 is 11 residues long. CDR1 LNHDA and CDR2 SQIVND come from the germline V gene (reference sequence). V was pared by 2 bases and J by 5 bases, with 3 bases between. Looking up the rest from reference TRBV19 and TRBJ1-1 gives the full variable domain: DGGITQSPKYLFRKEGQNVTLSCEQNLNHDAMYWYRQDPGQGLRLIYYSQIVNDFQKGDIAEGYSVSREKKESFPLTVTSAQKNPTAFYLCASSIMTEAFFGQGTRLTVV.

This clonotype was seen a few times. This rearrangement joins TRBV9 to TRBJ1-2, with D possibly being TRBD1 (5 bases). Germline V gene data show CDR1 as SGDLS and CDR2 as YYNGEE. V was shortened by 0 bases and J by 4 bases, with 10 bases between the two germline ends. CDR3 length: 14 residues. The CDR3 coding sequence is TGTGCCAGCAGCGTAGAGAGGGACGGCTATGGCTACACCTTC. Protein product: CASSVERDGYGYTF.

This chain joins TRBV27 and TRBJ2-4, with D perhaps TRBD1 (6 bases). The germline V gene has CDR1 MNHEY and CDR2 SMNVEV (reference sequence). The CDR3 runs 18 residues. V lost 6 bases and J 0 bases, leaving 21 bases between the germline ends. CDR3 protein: CASSRASPGDLAKNIQYF. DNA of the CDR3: TGTGCCAGCAGCCGAGCATCCCCAGGGGACCTAGCCAAAAACATTCAGTACTTC.

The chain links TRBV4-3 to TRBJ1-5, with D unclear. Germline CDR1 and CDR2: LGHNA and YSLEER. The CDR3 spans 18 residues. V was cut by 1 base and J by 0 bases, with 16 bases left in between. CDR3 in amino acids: CASSQGPSTGYSNQPQHF. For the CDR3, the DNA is TGCGCCAGCAGCCAAGGACCTAGCACGGGATATAGCAATCAGCCCCAGCATTTT.

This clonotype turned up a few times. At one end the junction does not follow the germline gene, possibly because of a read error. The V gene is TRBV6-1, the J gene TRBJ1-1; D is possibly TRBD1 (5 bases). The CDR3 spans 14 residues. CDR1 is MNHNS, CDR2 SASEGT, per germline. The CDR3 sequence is CASSEGNMDTEALF. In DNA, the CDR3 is TGTGCCAGCAGTGAAGGAAACATGGACACTGAAGCTCTCTTT.

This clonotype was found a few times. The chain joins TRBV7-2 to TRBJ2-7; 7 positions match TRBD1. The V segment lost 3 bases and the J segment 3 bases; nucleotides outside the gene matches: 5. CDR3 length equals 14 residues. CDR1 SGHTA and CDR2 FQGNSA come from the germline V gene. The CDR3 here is CASSLTTGNYEQYF. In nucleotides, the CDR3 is TGTGCCAGCAGCTTGACGACAGGGAACTACGAGCAGTACTTC.

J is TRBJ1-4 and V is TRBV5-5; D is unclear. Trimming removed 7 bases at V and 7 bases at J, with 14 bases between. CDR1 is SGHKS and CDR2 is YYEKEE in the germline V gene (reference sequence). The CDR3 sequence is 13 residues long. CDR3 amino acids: CASGAGIIEKLFF. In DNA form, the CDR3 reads TGTGCCAGCGGAGCCGGGATTATTGAAAAACTGTTTTTT.

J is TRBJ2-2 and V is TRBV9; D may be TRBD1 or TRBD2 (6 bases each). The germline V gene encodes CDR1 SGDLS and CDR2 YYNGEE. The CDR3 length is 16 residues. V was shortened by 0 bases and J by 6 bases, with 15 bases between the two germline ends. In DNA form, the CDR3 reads TGTGCCAGCAGCGTAGCCGGGGGCTTTCGGGCCGGGGAGCTGTTTTTT. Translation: CASSVAGGFRAGELFF.

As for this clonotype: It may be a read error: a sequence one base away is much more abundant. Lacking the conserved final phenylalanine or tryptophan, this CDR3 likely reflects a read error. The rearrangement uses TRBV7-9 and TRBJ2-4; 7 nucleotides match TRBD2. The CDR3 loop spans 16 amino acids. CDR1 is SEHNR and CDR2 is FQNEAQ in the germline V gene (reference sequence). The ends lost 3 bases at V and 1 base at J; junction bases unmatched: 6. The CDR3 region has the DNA TGTGCCAGCAGCTTGGGGCTAGCGGTTGCCAAAAACATTCAGTACCTC. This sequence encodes CASSLGLAVAKNIQYL.

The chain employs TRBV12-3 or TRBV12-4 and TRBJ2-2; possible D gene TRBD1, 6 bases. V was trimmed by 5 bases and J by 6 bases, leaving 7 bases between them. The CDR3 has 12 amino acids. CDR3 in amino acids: CASSNRAGELFF. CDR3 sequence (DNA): TGTGCCAGCAGTAACAGGGCCGGGGAGCTGTTTTTT.

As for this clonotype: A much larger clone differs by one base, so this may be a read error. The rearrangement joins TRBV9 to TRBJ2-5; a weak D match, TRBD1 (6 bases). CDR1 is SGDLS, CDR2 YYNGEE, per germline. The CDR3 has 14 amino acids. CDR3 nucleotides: TGTGCCAGCAGCGTAGACCGGGGACAAGAGACCCAGCACTTC. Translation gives CASSVDRGQETQHF.

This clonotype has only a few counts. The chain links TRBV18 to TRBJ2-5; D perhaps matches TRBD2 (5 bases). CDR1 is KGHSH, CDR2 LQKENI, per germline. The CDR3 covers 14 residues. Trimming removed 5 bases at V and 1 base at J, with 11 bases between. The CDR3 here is CASSGGRGQETQYF. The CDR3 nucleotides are TGTGCCAGCTCAGGTGGTCGGGGCCAAGAGACCCAGTACTTC.

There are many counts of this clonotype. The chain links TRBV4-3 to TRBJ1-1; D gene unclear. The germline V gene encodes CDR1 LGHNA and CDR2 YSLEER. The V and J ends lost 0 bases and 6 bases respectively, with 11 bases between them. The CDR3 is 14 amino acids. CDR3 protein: CASSQESGLPEAFF. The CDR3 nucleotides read TGCGCCAGCAGCCAAGAATCCGGACTGCCTGAAGCTTTCTTT.